The 18 T cell receptor beta chains presented below share a single source sample, sequenced in a study of blood T cell repertoires in COVID-19. Measured with immunoSEQ multiplex PCR; TCRdb has only the in-frame clones, and not every one. Of 80,000 to 100,000 clones in the sample, about 91% are singletons; the top ten hold about 1.8%. Sequences were obtained from peripheral blood. The receptors were gathered from a human donor with active COVID-19. The donor label of this sample is uncertain.

The chain links TRBV7-2 to TRBJ1-1; 8 nucleotides match TRBD1. The germline V gene encodes CDR1 SGHTA and CDR2 FQGNSA. This CDR3 comprises 15 residues. V was pared by 5 bases and J by 0 bases, with 5 bases of the junction left unmatched. In nucleotides, the CDR3 is TGTGCCAGCAGCCTACAGACAGGGGTGAACACTGAAGCTTTCTTT. Protein: CASSLQTGVNTEAFF. The whole variable domain, filled in from reference TRBV7-2 and TRBJ1-1, reads GAGVSQSPSNKVTEKGKDVELRCDPISGHTALYWYRQSLGQGLEFLIYFQGNSAPDKSGLPSDRFSAERTGGSVSTLTIQRTQQEDSAVYLCASSLQTGVNTEAFFGQGTRLTVV.

The chain employs TRBV6-5 and TRBJ1-5; TRBD1 aligns across 7 bases. The junction had 9 bases not matched to a gene; V was cut back by 6 bases and J by 4 bases. CDR3 size: 15 residues. CDR1 MNHEY and CDR2 SVGAGI come from the germline V gene. CDR3 amino acids: CASRTDRAGNQPQHF. The CDR3 DNA is TGTGCCAGCAGAACCGACAGGGCAGGGAATCAGCCCCAGCATTTT.

J is TRBJ1-4 and V is TRBV6-5; possibly TRBD1 for D (6 bases). CDR3 size: 15 residues. V was cut by 5 bases and J by 7 bases, with 17 bases left in between. Germline V gives CDR1 MNHEY, CDR2 SVGAGI. The chain's CDR3 is CASSPHRAKSEKLFF. In DNA form, the CDR3 reads TGTGCCAGCAGTCCACACAGGGCGAAGAGTGAAAAACTGTTTTTT.

V gene TRBV29-1 combines with J gene TRBJ1-2; D ambiguous. V dropped 4 bases and J dropped 8 bases, with 8 bases sitting between them. Germline V gives CDR1 SQVTM, CDR2 ANQGSEA. The CDR3 extends over 10 amino acids. CDR3 in DNA: TGCAGCGTTGGCAGTAGCGGCTACACCTTC. Its protein is CSVGSSGYTF.

This clone was seen only once. V is TRBV6-6 and J is TRBJ2-4, with a possible D match to TRBD1 (6 bases). Germline V gives CDR1 MNHNY, CDR2 SVGAGI (reference sequence). The CDR3 is 15 amino acids. Deletions cut 5 bases from V and 0 bases from J, with 11 bases between. The CDR3: CASSRTALAKNIQYF. The CDR3 region has the DNA TGTGCCAGCAGTCGGACAGCGCTAGCCAAAAACATTCAGTACTTC.

V is TRBV5-1 and J is TRBJ2-1; D remains unclear. Trimming cost V 2 bases and J 6 bases, with 12 bases left between them. The CDR3 totals 14 residues. In germline, CDR1 is SGHRS, CDR2 YFSETQ. Written as DNA, the CDR3 is TGCGCCAGCAGCTTCGAGGCATGGGTCAATGAGCAGTTCTTC. Translated: CASSFEAWVNEQFF.

In its sample, this clone was seen a few times. The genes are TRBV7-2 and TRBJ1-5, with D perhaps TRBD1 (6 bases). This CDR3 is 17 amino acids long. The germline V and J ends were trimmed by 5 bases and 7 bases, with 24 bases remaining between them. Germline V gives CDR1 SGHTA, CDR2 FQGNSA. The DNA of the CDR3 is TGTGCCAGCAGCGACCGGGACACAAGACCGTCCGCGCAGCCCCAGCATTTT. Translation gives CASSDRDTRPSAQPQHF.

The CDR3 sequence is CASSFSRTGSTGELFF. CDR3 nucleotides: TGTGCCAGCAGCTTTTCCAGGACAGGGTCAACCGGGGAGCTGTTTTTT. The gene calls are TRBV7-9 and TRBJ2-2, with 8 bases matching TRBD1. Germline assignment: CDR1 SEHNR and CDR2 FQNEAQ (reference sequence). The CDR3 is made up of 16 amino acids. J was trimmed by 5 bases and V by 3 bases; bases with no gene match: 8.

This chain uses TRBV10-1 with TRBJ2-1; 11 bases are a match to TRBD2. With 0 bases clipped from V and 8 bases from J, the junction kept 9 bases outside the gene matches. CDR3 length: 17 residues. Germline lookup yields CDR1 WNHNN and CDR2 SYGVQD (reference sequence). The CDR3 DNA reads TGCGCCAGCAGTGAGTCTTTTGAGACTAGCGGGGCTCATGAGCAGTTCTTC. Protein: CASSESFETSGAHEQFF.

This chain links TRBV10-1 with TRBJ2-3; 7 nucleotides agree with TRBD2. This CDR3 spans 16 amino acids. Germline assignment: CDR1 WNHNN and CDR2 SYGVQD (reference sequence). Trimming at V came to 2 bases and at J to 0 bases, leaving 5 bases not matched to a gene. The CDR3 DNA reads as TGCGCCAGCAGTGAGCCTAGCGGCCTTAGCACAGATACGCAGTATTTT. Translation: CASSEPSGLSTDTQYF.

The table lists this clone with a few counts. This chain joins TRBV24-1 and TRBJ1-1; maybe TRBD1 (6 bases). Trimming took off 5 bases at V and 1 base at J, with 7 bases between the two ends. The length of the CDR3 is 13 residues. Germline V CDR1 and CDR2: KGHDR, SFDVKD. CDR3 in DNA: TGTGCCACCAGTGCAGGGGCGAACACTGAAGCTTTCTTT. Amino acids: CATSAGANTEAFF.

V is TRBV24-1 and J is TRBJ2-4, with 7 bases that match TRBD2. This CDR3 spans 18 amino acids. V was clipped by 3 bases and J by 1 base; unmatched bases: 11. Germline V CDR1 and CDR2: KGHDR, SFDVKD. The CDR3 loop reads CATSDPPEARGAKNIQYF. The CDR3 nucleotides are TGTGCCACCAGTGATCCCCCGGAGGCGCGGGGGGCCAAAAACATTCAGTACTTC.

The chain employs TRBV29-1 and TRBJ1-1; weak D call: TRBD1 (5 bases). V dropped 7 bases and J dropped 1 base, with 10 bases sitting between them. The length of the CDR3 is 12 residues. Germline loops: CDR1 SQVTM, CDR2 ANQGSEA. As DNA, the CDR3 is TGCAGCGCCTGGACAAGGAACACTGAAGCTTTCTTT. Translation gives CSAWTRNTEAFF.

This clone was detected once. CDR3: CASSHGGGPGNTIYF. CDR3 DNA sequence: TGTGCCAGCAGCCATGGGGGGGGCCCTGGAAACACCATATATTTT. The chain employs TRBV3-1 (or the pseudogene TRBV3-2) and TRBJ1-3, with a weak D call TRBD1 (6 bases). Germline values: CDR1 LGHDT, CDR2 YNNKEL (reference sequence). Trimming stripped 3 bases from V and 2 bases from J, with 11 bases between. The CDR3 totals 15 residues.

The chain couples TRBV5-1 to TRBJ2-3; D is undetermined. CDR1 is SGHRS and CDR2 is YFSETQ in the germline V gene. Trimming removed 4 bases at V and 1 base at J, with 7 bases between. This CDR3 has 13 amino acids. CDR3 loop: CASSLRGTDTQYF. CDR3 DNA sequence: TGCGCCAGCAGCCTCCGAGGCACAGATACGCAGTATTTT.

This chain links TRBV25-1 with TRBJ1-1, with TRBD1 matching over 7 bases. V was clipped by 3 bases and J by 7 bases; unmatched bases: 5. The CDR3 covers 13 residues. From germline, CDR1 is MGHDK and CDR2 SYGVNS. The CDR3 here is CASSDPGQIEAFF. The CDR3 coding sequence is TGTGCCAGCAGTGACCCGGGACAGATTGAAGCTTTCTTT.

The table lists this clone with a count of one. The J gene is TRBJ2-7, the V gene TRBV18; D is uncertain. The germline V gene encodes CDR1 KGHSH and CDR2 LQKENI. The ends were cut back, 3 bases at V and 3 bases at J, with 9 bases in the middle. The CDR3 loop spans 13 amino acids. CDR3 sequence reads: CASSPSTNYEQYF. DNA of the CDR3: TGTGCCAGCTCACCCAGTACTAACTACGAGCAGTACTTC.

This chain links TRBV5-6 with TRBJ1-2, with 9 positions matching TRBD1. The CDR3 covers 17 residues. Trimming cost V 4 bases and J 6 bases; bases outside gene matches: 16. The germline V gene has CDR1 SGHDT and CDR2 YYEEEE. Here the CDR3 DNA reads TGTGCCAGCAGCAATCCGACAGGGGGGACTCTGAGACATGGCTACACCTTC. It specifies CASSNPTGGTLRHGYTF.